The 23 T cell receptor beta chains given below trace back to one sample, sequenced in a study of beta chain features in type 1 diabetes. TCRB transcripts that were expressed got sequenced, as all of the isolated RNA had been reverse transcribed. Generated by immunoSEQ multiplex PCR, the TCRdb table keeps only in-frame clones and is missing some. The profile covers 810,000 or so clones, with roughly 17% appearing a single time and about 0.02% taken by the ten largest. The sample taken for sequencing was naive CD4+ T cells from blood. The receptor source for this set is a woman between 18 and 29 years old in good health.

This chain connects TRBV5-1 to TRBJ1-1; 7 bases line up with TRBD1. Germline-derived CDR1 and CDR2 are SGHRS and YFSETQ. The V and J ends lost 2 bases and 4 bases, in that order; junction bases with no gene match: 8. CDR3 length: 15 amino acids. DNA of the CDR3: TGCGCCAGCAGCTTAAACAGGGGTAGGAGCACTGAAGCTTTCTTT. Translating it yields CASSLNRGRSTEAFF.

The chain carries TRBV7-2 and TRBJ1-1; D is uncertain. CDR3 length: 14 amino acids. Germline V gene sequence: CDR1 SGHTA, CDR2 FQGNSA. The V and J ends lost 3 bases and 1 base respectively, with 9 bases between them. CDR3 DNA: TGTGCCAGCAGCTTTATTCTTAGGAACACTGAAGCTTTCTTT. Residues: CASSFILRNTEAFF.

This clone has more than one count but fewer than ten. The J gene is TRBJ1-1, the V gene TRBV18; 11 bases match TRBD1. CDR1 KGHSH and CDR2 LQKENI come from the germline V gene. J was trimmed by 4 bases and V by 2 bases; bases with no gene match: 6. The CDR3 spans 16 residues. For the CDR3, the DNA is TGTGCCAGCTCACCAGGGACAGGGGGTATGTTCACTGAAGCTTTCTTT. It encodes CASSPGTGGMFTEAFF.

The gene calls are TRBV4-1 and TRBJ1-4; D gene ambiguous. V was clipped by 1 base and J by 1 base, with 7 bases between them. The germline V gene has CDR1 MGHRA and CDR2 YSYEKL. The CDR3 length is 15 residues. In DNA form, the CDR3 reads TGCGCCAGCAGCCAAGTCCGTGGAACTAATGAAAAACTGTTTTTT. Translating gives CASSQVRGTNEKLFF.

This clone occurred a few times. The chain couples TRBV6-4 to TRBJ2-3; D is possibly TRBD2 (5 bases). V lost 3 bases, J lost 5 bases, and 15 bases lay in between. The CDR3 is made up of 15 amino acids. The germline V gene encodes CDR1 MRHNA and CDR2 SNTAGT. CDR3 nucleotides: TGTGCCAGCAGTGAATCCGGGAATCTCGGAGATACGCAGTATTTT. It codes for CASSESGNLGDTQYF.

Worth noting for this clone: This same CDR3 is encoded by further DNA sequences in the sample. V gene TRBV7-2 combines with J gene TRBJ1-2; 9 positions match TRBD1. After removal of 3 bases from V and 2 bases from J, the junction contained 1 base not matched to a gene. Germline V gives CDR1 SGHTA, CDR2 FQGNSA. The CDR3 is 14 residues long. For the CDR3, the DNA is TGTGCCAGCAGCTTGGACAGGGGCAACTATGGCTACACCTTC. This gives the protein CASSLDRGNYGYTF.

The CDR3 coding sequence is TGCGCCAGCAGTCCGGTTGTAGATAGTGATGAGCAGTTCTTC. Protein sequence: CASSPVVDSDEQFF. The V gene is TRBV10-1, the J gene TRBJ2-1; no clear D gene. CDR3 size: 14 residues. CDR1 WNHNN and CDR2 SYGVQD come from the germline V gene (reference sequence). Trimming removed 5 bases at V and 8 bases at J, with 16 bases between.

This clone was seen more than once but under ten times. V and J are TRBV27 and TRBJ2-2; D ambiguous. The CDR3 extends over 11 amino acids. With 5 bases removed from V and 6 bases from J, the gap between germline ends came to 4 bases. Germline CDR1 and CDR2: MNHEY and SMNVEV (reference sequence). The CDR3 loop reads CASSKSGELFF. The CDR3 DNA reads TGTGCCAGCAGTAAATCCGGGGAGCTGTTTTTT.

This clone is a singleton in its sample. The J gene is TRBJ2-7, the V gene TRBV7-2; D may be TRBD2 (5 bases). This CDR3 spans 15 amino acids. Trimming cost V 0 bases and J 2 bases, with 11 bases left between them. Germline loops: CDR1 SGHTA, CDR2 FQGNSA. The CDR3 sequence: CASSLAGVGPYEQYF. The CDR3 DNA is TGTGCCAGCAGCTTAGCGGGAGTCGGGCCCTACGAGCAGTACTTC. The full variable domain, completed using reference TRBV7-2 and TRBJ2-7, is GAGVSQSPSNKVTEKGKDVELRCDPISGHTALYWYRQSLGQGLEFLIYFQGNSAPDKSGLPSDRFSAERTGGSVSTLTIQRTQQEDSAVYLCASSLAGVGPYEQYFGPGTRLTVT.

This clone showed up just a few times. The rearrangement uses TRBV28 and TRBJ2-5, with 8 bases identical to TRBD2. With the DNA end fitting TRBJ2-7 better, the J assignment may be wrong. The CDR3 has 16 residues. CDR1 is MDHEN and CDR2 is SYDVKM in the germline V gene. CDR3 in DNA: TGTGCCAGCAGTCTGAAGCGGGAGAGGTTACGGTACGAGCAGTACTTC. This encodes CASSLKRERLRYEQYF.

This chain joins TRBV5-5 and TRBJ2-3; maybe TRBD2 (8 bases). Deletions cut 3 bases from V and 4 bases from J, with 27 bases between. Germline V lookup: CDR1 SGHKS, CDR2 YYEKEE (reference sequence). The CDR3 extends over 19 amino acids. The CDR3 DNA follows: TGTGCCAGCAGCTGGAGGGGGCTGGAAAGCGGGAGCCTTCCAGATACGCAGTATTTT. Protein: CASSWRGLESGSLPDTQYF.

This clone was counted between two and nine times. V and J are TRBV7-8 and TRBJ2-4; possible D gene TRBD2, 5 bases. CDR1 and CDR2 (germline): SGHVS, FQNEAQ. V was cut by 4 bases and J by 6 bases, with 7 bases left in between. The CDR3 totals 12 residues. Written as DNA, the CDR3 is TGTGCCAGCAGCTACGAGGGAAACATTCAGTACTTC. Translated: CASSYEGNIQYF.

This sequence joins TRBV6-5 and TRBJ2-2, with D perhaps matching TRBD2 (6 bases). Trimming took 8 bases from V and 6 from J, leaving 16 bases between them. The CDR3 loop spans 14 amino acids. Germline CDR1 and CDR2: MNHEY and SVGAGI. CDR3 region: CASHWGSGPGELFF. CDR3 sequence (DNA): TGTGCCAGCCATTGGGGCAGCGGGCCCGGGGAGCTGTTTTTT.

The gene calls are TRBV25-1 and TRBJ2-7; TRBD2 matches at 10 bases. The CDR3 sequence is 13 residues long. Germline CDR1 MGHDK, CDR2 SYGVNS. Trimming removed 7 bases from V and 5 bases from J; junction bases left unmatched: 5. Written as DNA, the CDR3 is TGTGCCAGCACCCTAGCGGGAGCACACGAGCAGTACTTC. Its translation: CASTLAGAHEQYF.

The chain combines TRBV4-3 with TRBJ2-6; 7 positions match TRBD2. V lost 2 bases, J lost 0 bases, and 13 bases stayed unmatched. CDR3 length equals 20 residues. The germline V gene has CDR1 LGHNA and CDR2 YSLEER. CDR3 sequence reads: CASSQYFGGMGTSGANVLTF. The DNA for the CDR3 is TGCGCCAGCAGCCAATATTTCGGGGGGATGGGGACCTCTGGGGCCAACGTCCTGACTTTC.

The V call is TRBV4-3, the J call TRBJ2-1; TRBD1 aligns across 8 bases. Trimming at V came to 1 base and at J to 8 bases, leaving 22 bases not matched to a gene. From germline, CDR1 is LGHNA and CDR2 YSLEER. The CDR3 extends over 20 amino acids. The CDR3 reads CASSQGSFPALDRGSHEQFF. The CDR3 DNA sequence: TGCGCCAGCAGCCAAGGATCTTTTCCCGCCTTAGACAGGGGTTCCCATGAGCAGTTCTTC.

This clone appeared a few times. The gene calls are TRBV6-5 and TRBJ2-1, with 8 bases aligning to TRBD1. The CDR3 spans 15 residues. Germline loops: CDR1 MNHEY, CDR2 SVGAGI. The V gene end was trimmed by 6 bases and the J gene end by 2 bases; junction bases not matched to a gene: 6. In nucleotides, the CDR3 is TGTGCCAGCAGCCCCGGGACAGGCACCTACAATGAGCAGTTCTTC. Translating gives CASSPGTGTYNEQFF.

This clone came up a few times. V usage is TRBV7-2 and J usage is TRBJ2-7; D may be TRBD2 (5 bases). The V gene lost 3 bases and the J gene lost 0 bases, with 12 bases spanning the gap. CDR1 and CDR2 (germline): SGHTA, FQGNSA. This CDR3 comprises 15 residues. CDR3 residues: CASSFTGGGSYEQYF. The CDR3 DNA sequence: TGTGCCAGCAGCTTCACCGGCGGAGGCTCCTACGAGCAGTACTTC. The complete variable domain, with remaining parts taken from reference TRBV7-2 and TRBJ2-7, reads GAGVSQSPSNKVTEKGKDVELRCDPISGHTALYWYRQSLGQGLEFLIYFQGNSAPDKSGLPSDRFSAERTGGSVSTLTIQRTQQEDSAVYLCASSFTGGGSYEQYFGPGTRLTVT.

In regard to this clone: This CDR3 is also generated by other DNA sequences in the sample. The genes are TRBV7-3 and TRBJ2-1; 10 bases align to TRBD2. V trimming: 2 bases; J trimming: 4 bases; junction bases outside the gene matches: 2. Germline lookup yields CDR1 SGHTA and CDR2 FQGTGA. The CDR3 runs 15 residues. The CDR3 DNA follows: TGTGCCAGCAGCTTAGGACTAGCGGATTACAATGAGCAGTTCTTC. This translates into CASSLGLADYNEQFF.

The chain employs TRBV6-5 and TRBJ2-7, with 11 bases lining up with TRBD2. The V and J ends lost 6 bases and 2 bases, in that order; junction bases with no gene match: 6. The CDR3 sequence is 15 residues long. Germline lookup yields CDR1 MNHEY and CDR2 SVGAGI. The CDR3 loop is CASRSVAGGPYEQYF. The CDR3 nucleotides are TGTGCCAGCAGGTCCGTAGCGGGAGGGCCCTACGAGCAGTACTTC.

This clone was counted a few times. The genes are TRBV28 and TRBJ2-2, with TRBD1 identical over 8 bases. Germline CDR1 MDHEN, CDR2 SYDVKM. This CDR3 has 16 residues. V lost 6 bases and J lost 4; bases outside the gene matches: 10. The CDR3 nucleotides are TGTGCCAGCAGCTCCTTCGGACAGGGTATCACCGGGGAGCTGTTTTTT. It encodes CASSSFGQGITGELFF. The full variable domain, its missing parts supplied by reference TRBV28 and TRBJ2-2, is DVKVTQSSRYLVKRTGEKVFLECVQDMDHENMFWYRQDPGLGLRLIYFSYDVKMKEKGDIPEGYSVSREKKERFSLILESASTNQTSMYLCASSSFGQGITGELFFGEGSRLTVL.

The V call is TRBV4-2, the J call TRBJ1-5; 8 nucleotides align to TRBD1. Unmatched junction bases numbered 4, after V lost 0 bases and J lost 3 bases. Looked up from germline, CDR1 is LGHNA and CDR2 is YNFKEQ. The CDR3 runs to 16 residues. DNA for the CDR3: TGTGCCAGCAGCCAAGACGGACAGGGCGACAATCAGCCCCAGCATTTT. Translating gives CASSQDGQGDNQPQHF.

In its sample, this clone was seen a few times. This chain connects TRBV28 to TRBJ2-5, with TRBD2 as a possible D gene (5 bases). The CDR3 runs to 13 residues. V gave up 8 bases and J gave up 4 bases, with 14 bases separating them. Germline values: CDR1 MDHEN, CDR2 SYDVKM. The CDR3 protein is CASGRGSGETQYF. The CDR3 DNA sequence: TGTGCCAGCGGTAGAGGGAGTGGAGAGACCCAGTACTTC.